A single sample gave rise to the 24 T cell receptor beta chains below, sequenced in a study of T cell repertoires in cytomegalovirus infection. These receptors have no identified antigens. TCRdb reanalysed the reads using MiXCR and keeps one entry per CDR3 protein. The data show around 130,000 distinct CDR3 sequences, with more than 20% seen just once and almost 35% held by the top ten. Specimen: PBMCs, sequenced either directly or after in vitro stimulation (not recorded which). All receptors come from a human donor in good health (CMV status not recorded). Some clones in this sample may be carry-over from other donors' samples.

This clonotype was seen a handful of times. J is TRBJ2-2 and V is TRBV7-2; no clear D gene. V was shortened by 5 bases and J by 5 bases, with 15 bases between the two germline ends. Germline-derived CDR1 and CDR2 are SGHTA and FQGNSA. The CDR3 is 15 amino acids. As DNA, the CDR3 is TGTGCCAGCAGCCCACAAACGGGCTTGACCGGGGAGCTGTTTTTT. This codes for CASSPQTGLTGELFF.

The CDR3 loop is CASSPGIYNEQFF. In DNA form, the CDR3 reads TGCGCCAGCAGCCCGGGTATCTACAATGAGCAGTTCTTC. The genes are TRBV4-1 and TRBJ2-1; no clear D. Germline CDR1 MGHRA, CDR2 YSYEKL. This CDR3 spans 13 amino acids. V lost 4 bases and J lost 3, with 7 bases in between.

Only a few counts were recorded for this clonotype. The V gene is TRBV19, the J gene TRBJ1-1; 7 positions match TRBD1. The CDR3 totals 12 residues. Germline CDR1 reads LNHDA; CDR2 reads SQIVND (reference sequence). The V segment lost 6 bases and the J segment 3 bases; nucleotides outside the gene matches: 1. CDR3 sequence (DNA): TGTGCCAGTAGACAGGGGCACACTGAAGCTTTCTTT. Translated: CASRQGHTEAFF.

This clonotype was detected once. V is TRBV24-1 and J is TRBJ2-7, with D unclear. CDR1 is KGHDR, CDR2 SFDVKD, per germline. The CDR3 is 13 amino acids. V dropped 9 bases and J dropped 0 bases, with 11 bases sitting between them. Here the CDR3 reads CATRAASSYEQYV. DNA for the CDR3: TGTGCCACCCGGGCGGCGAGCTCCTACGAGCAGTACGTC.

The chain joins TRBV28 to TRBJ2-6, with D maybe TRBD1 (5 bases). Germline V gene sequence: CDR1 MDHEN, CDR2 SYDVKM. Trimming stripped 5 bases from V and 0 bases from J, with 17 bases between. The CDR3 loop spans 18 amino acids. The CDR3 sequence: CASSPFRRQISGANVLTF. The CDR3 bases are TGTGCCAGCAGTCCCTTCCGGCGACAGATCTCTGGGGCCAACGTCCTGACTTTC.

The chain uses TRBV14 and TRBJ2-7; D perhaps matches TRBD1 (5 bases). The V and J ends lost 4 bases and 0 bases respectively, with 10 bases between them. The CDR3 is made up of 14 amino acids. CDR1 is SGHDN, CDR2 FVKESK, per germline. In nucleotides, the CDR3 is TGTGCCAGCAGCCTGCGACAGAGCTCCTACGAGCAGTACTTC. Translation gives CASSLRQSSYEQYF.

The rearrangement uses TRBV12-3 or TRBV12-4 and TRBJ1-2; D gene uncertain. The CDR3 is made up of 14 amino acids. The ends were cut back, 7 bases at V and 2 bases at J, with 14 bases in the middle. The CDR3 spells CASKQRTGNYGYTF. The CDR3 DNA reads as TGTGCCAGCAAACAACGGACGGGGAACTATGGCTACACCTTC.

This rearrangement joins TRBV6-5 to TRBJ2-7, with a possible D match to TRBD1 (6 bases). Germline V gene sequence: CDR1 MNHEY, CDR2 SVGAGI. Trimming took 4 bases from V and 1 from J, leaving 14 bases between them. The CDR3 spans 15 residues. The CDR3 region has the DNA TGTGCCAGCAGTTTTGAATGGGACACATCCTACGAGCAGTACTTC. This encodes CASSFEWDTSYEQYF.

The rearrangement joins TRBV7-2 to TRBJ1-2; D gene unclear. The V gene's germline CDR1 is SGHTA and CDR2 FQGNSA. Trimming pared 2 bases from V and 6 bases from J, leaving 16 bases between. This CDR3 contains 15 residues. The CDR3 bases are TGTGCCAGCAGCTTAAACCCCAGTGATATAGATGGCTACACCTTC. Protein: CASSLNPSDIDGYTF.

In its sample, this clonotype was seen a few times. The J gene is TRBJ1-2, the V gene TRBV10-2; TRBD1 is a possible D gene (6 bases). Germline V gives CDR1 WSHSY, CDR2 SAAADI. Trimming removed 8 bases from V and 8 bases from J, with 21 bases in between. This CDR3 has 14 residues. The CDR3 coding sequence is TGCGCCAGCTCCCTCGGGACAAAGCTTGGGGGCTACACCTTC. It is translated as CASSLGTKLGGYTF.

Note on this clonotype: One base away lies a much larger clone, so this may be a sequencing read error. The chain has TRBV10-3 and TRBJ1-5, with D possibly TRBD1 on 6 matching bases. The CDR3 has 14 residues. CDR1 and CDR2 (germline): ENHRY, SYGVKD. Trimming took 2 bases from V and 3 from J, leaving 8 bases between them. Here the CDR3 DNA reads TGTGCCATCAGTGAGGCAGGGGCCAATCAGCCCCAGCATTTT. Its translation is CAISEAGANQPQHF.

Ten or more counts support this clonotype. The chain employs TRBV7-2 and TRBJ2-2; 7 bases map to TRBD1. Germline values: CDR1 SGHTA, CDR2 FQGNSA. V trimming: 2 bases; J trimming: 6 bases; junction bases outside the gene matches: 3. CDR3 size: 14 residues. CDR3 nucleotides: TGTGCCAGCAGCTTAAGACAGGGCGCCGGGGAGCTGTTTTTT. This encodes CASSLRQGAGELFF.

The J gene is TRBJ2-1, the V gene TRBV4-1; TRBD2 matches 7 bases. The trim removed 0 bases at V and 8 bases at J, leaving 13 bases unmatched. The CDR3 has 17 residues. Germline CDR1 and CDR2: MGHRA and YSYEKL. CDR3 sequence (DNA): TGCGCCAGCAGCCAAGATCACGGGCTAGCGGAGAGGGATGAGCAGTTCTTC. The encoded protein is CASSQDHGLAERDEQFF.

The sample holds many counts of this clonotype. The gene calls are TRBV7-2 and TRBJ2-1; no clear D gene. Between the trimmed V and J ends, which lost 3 bases and 0 bases, there was a span of 9 bases. The CDR3 runs 15 residues. Per germline, CDR1 SGHTA and CDR2 FQGNSA. Written as DNA, the CDR3 is TGTGCCAGCAGCTTGGCCGCAAGCTCCTACAATGAGCAGTTCTTC. Its translation is CASSLAASSYNEQFF.

This clonotype was picked up a small number of times. This chain connects TRBV5-1 to TRBJ1-1; TRBD1 aligns across 9 bases. Germline V gene data show CDR1 as SGHRS and CDR2 as YFSETQ. The CDR3 covers 20 residues. V trimming: 1 base; J trimming: 0 bases; junction bases outside the gene matches: 16. The CDR3 here is CASSLRGTGTWRALNTEAFF. The CDR3 DNA follows: TGCGCCAGCAGCTTGAGGGGGACAGGGACCTGGAGGGCCTTGAACACTGAAGCTTTCTTT.

The chain uses TRBV28 and TRBJ1-5; 8 nucleotides align to TRBD1. Per germline, CDR1 MDHEN and CDR2 SYDVKM. The V gene end was trimmed by 6 bases and the J gene end by 2 bases; junction bases not matched to a gene: 9. There are 16 residues in the CDR3. The CDR3 DNA sequence: TGTGCCAGCAGACCTACCGGACAGGGCGGCAATCAGCCCCAGCATTTT. This encodes CASRPTGQGGNQPQHF.

This clonotype was counted only a few times. This chain links TRBV12-3 or TRBV12-4 with TRBJ1-4, with D possibly TRBD1 on 5 matching bases. CDR3 length: 14 residues. The germline V and J ends were trimmed by 3 bases and 5 bases, with 10 bases remaining between them. The CDR3 here is CASSFGQGNEKLFF. The CDR3, as DNA: TGTGCCAGCAGTTTCGGTCAGGGCAATGAAAAACTGTTTTTT.

This chain uses TRBV20-1 with TRBJ2-7, with TRBD1 identical over 8 bases. Germline CDR1 DFQATT, CDR2 SNEGSKA (reference sequence). This CDR3 contains 12 residues. Unmatched junction bases numbered 6, after V lost 6 bases and J lost 5 bases. The CDR3 protein is CSAPGQGNEQYF. Here the CDR3 DNA reads TGCAGTGCCCCAGGACAGGGCAACGAGCAGTACTTC.

This clonotype was counted a single time. For the CDR3, the DNA is TGCGCCAGCAGCTTGGAAGCGGGAGGGCCGGGGGATACGCAGTATTTT. Protein product: CASSLEAGGPGDTQYF. The chain uses TRBV5-1 and TRBJ2-3; 10 nucleotides line up with TRBD2. The junction had 7 bases not matched to a gene; V was cut back by 0 bases and J by 6 bases. Germline loops: CDR1 SGHRS, CDR2 YFSETQ. There are 16 residues in the CDR3. Together with reference TRBV5-1 and TRBJ2-3, the CDR3 gives the full variable domain: KAGVTQTPRYLIKTRGQQVTLSCSPISGHRSVSWYQQTPGQGLQFLFEYFSETQRNKGNFPGRFSGRQFSNSRSEMNVSTLELGDSALYLCASSLEAGGPGDTQYFGPGTRLTVL.

The chain joins TRBV7-8 to TRBJ2-1, with 8 bases aligning to TRBD2. The germline V gene encodes CDR1 SGHVS and CDR2 FQNEAQ. Trimming removed 2 bases from V and 6 bases from J; junction bases left unmatched: 6. The CDR3 is made up of 15 amino acids. The CDR3 region is CASSLTGGIGNEQFF. The CDR3 bases are TGTGCCAGCAGCTTAACGGGAGGGATTGGCAATGAGCAGTTCTTC.

This clonotype was observed a few times. V gene TRBV27 combines with J gene TRBJ1-2; 8 positions match TRBD1. J lost 6 bases, V lost 4 bases, and 7 bases had no gene match. CDR1 MNHEY and CDR2 SMNVEV come from the germline V gene (reference sequence). The CDR3 is 14 residues long. This chain's CDR3 is CASSSMPGGNGYTF. CDR3 nucleotide sequence: TGTGCCAGCAGTTCAATGCCAGGGGGCAATGGCTACACCTTC.

The chain has TRBV14 and TRBJ1-6; TRBD1 is a possible D gene (5 bases). This CDR3 spans 16 amino acids. Germline CDR1 is SGHDN and CDR2 is FVKESK. The V end lost 3 bases, the J end lost 4 bases, and 13 bases lay between the germline ends. The CDR3, as DNA: TGTGCCAGCAGCCAGATTCTGGGACGGTATAATTCACCCCTCCACTTT. Its translation is CASSQILGRYNSPLHF.

The chain's CDR3 is CASTDYSNQPQHF. In DNA form, the CDR3 reads TGTGCCAGTACCGATTATAGCAATCAGCCCCAGCATTTT. This chain links TRBV19 with TRBJ1-5; no clear D gene. CDR1 and CDR2 from the germline V gene are LNHDA and SQIVND (reference sequence). This CDR3 is built from 13 residues. Trimming took 7 bases from V and 0 from J, leaving 7 bases between them.

This clonotype was seen many times. V and J are TRBV6-2 or TRBV6-3 and TRBJ2-1, with D possibly TRBD2 on 6 matching bases. The CDR3 totals 16 residues. Germline V gene lookup returns CDR1 MNHEY and CDR2 SVGEGT. V lost 4 bases and J lost 2, with 15 bases in between. This CDR3 is CASSSPGLATYNEQFF. As DNA, the CDR3 is TGTGCCAGCAGTTCCCCGGGGCTAGCGACCTACAATGAGCAGTTCTTC.